This paragraph reports one T cell receptor (beta chain). Its antigen is not known. This specimen belongs to a study of blood T cells in healthy people across ages. Study information: With template switching, about one barcoded beta molecule was captured per two T cells.

Study-level results: Donor CMV status was unknown, possibly confounding expanded clonotype changes.

Researchers report isolating at least 7 million PBMCs per sample. Per sample, at least 5.5 micrograms of total RNA were extracted. Looked up from germline, CDR1 is MNHEY and CDR2 is SVGEGT. This CDR3 has 14 amino acids. Trimming took 2 bases from V and 5 from J; bases not matched to a gene: 4. Using a J-beta primer mix together with a sample-barcoded 5' primer, a second PCR was run for about 7 to 12 cycles. One entry per CDR3 protein results from TCRdb running MiXCR on the 5' RACE reads. The sample yields 700,000 to 950,000 distinct CDR3 sequences, about 62% seen once. The chain is built from TRBV6-2 or TRBV6-3 and TRBJ1-2, with 8 bases that match TRBD1. The material sequenced was blood. The clonotype comes from a man younger than 40 in good health. CDR3 in amino acids: CASSYRGQGYGYTF. CDR3 coding DNA: TGTGCCAGCAGTTACCGAGGACAGGGATATGGCTACACCTTC.